A single sample is the source of the 32 T cell receptor beta chains below, sequenced in a study of blood T cell repertoires in COVID-19 (dated by TCRdb to 2018 to 2020). Library preparation employed the immunoSEQ multiplex PCR assay. This is the immuneACCESS table as TCRdb keeps it, with only in-frame sequences that have V and J called. A part of the clones is gone; compared with another copy, unresolved V genes explain less than half, and the rest is unexplained. The sample contains roughly 87,000 clones, around 88% of them found a single time. The ten top clones hold 0.35% to 0.5% of the sample. Sequences were obtained from peripheral blood. Receptors were obtained from a man in his 60s with acute or convalescent COVID-19.

The chain uses TRBV5-1 and TRBJ2-1, with 10 nucleotides matching TRBD2. Germline assignment: CDR1 SGHRS and CDR2 YFSETQ. V shed 5 bases and J 8 bases; nucleotides not matched to a gene: 7. CDR3 length: 14 amino acids. CDR3 in amino acids: CASSKAGGGHEQFF. The CDR3 DNA follows: TGCGCCAGCAGTAAAGCGGGAGGGGGCCATGAGCAGTTCTTC.

The rearrangement links TRBV19 to TRBJ1-3, with D hard to call. This CDR3 comprises 14 residues. Between the trimmed V and J ends, which lost 5 bases and 0 bases, there was a span of 8 bases. Germline assignment: CDR1 LNHDA and CDR2 SQIVND (reference sequence). In DNA, the CDR3 is TGTGCCAGTAGTGACAAAAACTCTGGAAACACCATATATTTT. Protein: CASSDKNSGNTIYF.

This chain links TRBV19 with TRBJ1-1; TRBD1 matches 7 bases. This CDR3 comprises 14 residues. The germline CDR1 and CDR2 sequences are LNHDA and SQIVND (reference sequence). V was clipped by 5 bases and J by 1 base; unmatched bases: 4. CDR3 sequence reads: CASSQGVKNTEAFF. The CDR3 DNA reads TGTGCCAGTAGTCAGGGGGTTAAGAACACTGAAGCTTTCTTT.

As for this clone: The sample contains more than one DNA sequence encoding this CDR3. V and J are TRBV5-4 and TRBJ1-2; D not resolved. The ends were cut back, 2 bases at V and 4 bases at J, with 9 bases in the middle. CDR1 is SGHNT and CDR2 is YYREEE in the germline V gene (reference sequence). The CDR3 length is 13 residues. The chain's CDR3 is CASSLSGSYGYTF. CDR3 nucleotide sequence: TGTGCCAGCAGCTTAAGCGGCTCCTATGGCTACACCTTC.

This chain joins TRBV9 and TRBJ2-7, with unresolved D. The germline gives CDR1 SGDLS, CDR2 YYNGEE. CDR3 length: 13 residues. Trimming stripped 0 bases from V and 0 bases from J, with 4 bases between. CDR3 in DNA: TGTGCCAGCAGCGTAGCACACTCCTACGAGCAGTACTTC. This gives the protein CASSVAHSYEQYF.

The chain is built from TRBV6-5 and TRBJ2-7, with TRBD2 as a possible D gene (7 bases). The V gene lost 6 bases and the J gene lost 2 bases, with 14 bases spanning the gap. The CDR3 is made up of 14 amino acids. CDR1 MNHEY and CDR2 SVGAGI come from the germline V gene. The CDR3: CASRGGTLTYEQYF. The CDR3 bases are TGTGCCAGCAGGGGAGGGACACTTACCTACGAGCAGTACTTC.

The gene calls are TRBV29-1 and TRBJ2-7, with TRBD2 matching over 9 bases. Trimming at V came to 6 bases and at J to 2 bases, leaving 5 bases not matched to a gene. The germline CDR1 and CDR2 sequences are SQVTM and ANQGSEA. This CDR3 is 13 amino acids long. CDR3 bases: TGCAGCGTGCGTAGCGGGGGCACCTACGAGCAGTACTTC. This sequence encodes CSVRSGGTYEQYF.

This clone was counted once. The chain links TRBV2 to TRBJ1-3; perhaps TRBD1 as D (5 bases). Germline CDR1 and CDR2: SNHLY and FYNNEI. V was cut by 5 bases and J by 0 bases, with 11 bases left in between. The CDR3 extends over 15 amino acids. The CDR3 loop reads CASSFPRDSGNTIYF. The CDR3 region has the DNA TGTGCCAGCAGTTTTCCCAGGGACTCTGGAAACACCATATATTTT.

The rearrangement joins TRBV19 to TRBJ2-6; 8 nucleotides agree with TRBD1. With V trimmed by 7 bases and J by 0 bases, 5 bases remained unmatched. This CDR3 has 16 residues. Germline-derived CDR1 and CDR2 are LNHDA and SQIVND (reference sequence). This CDR3 reads CASTSQGASGANVLTF. The CDR3 bases are TGTGCCAGTACTTCCCAGGGGGCCTCTGGGGCCAACGTCCTGACTTTC.

This clone was counted once. V gene TRBV30 combines with J gene TRBJ2-7, with a weak D call TRBD1 (6 bases). Germline values: CDR1 GTSNPN, CDR2 SVGIG (reference sequence). Between the trimmed V and J ends, which lost 3 bases and 3 bases, there was a span of 9 bases. This CDR3 is built from 12 residues. The CDR3 DNA sequence: TGTGCCTGGAGCCACAGGGACTACGAGCAGTACTTC. Residues: CAWSHRDYEQYF.

This clone was observed once. This chain uses TRBV5-7 with TRBJ1-1; TRBD1 is a possible D gene (5 bases). TRBV5-7 counts as an open reading frame of uncertain function. V shed 4 bases and J shed 9 bases, with 10 bases lying between them. This CDR3 is 11 amino acids long. The CDR3 bases are TGTGCCAGCAGCCAGACAGTTAAAGCTTTCTTT. This sequence encodes CASSQTVKAFF.

The rearrangement uses TRBV14 and TRBJ1-1, with 8 nucleotides matching TRBD1. V shed 4 bases and J 2 bases; nucleotides not matched to a gene: 6. Per the germline V gene, CDR1 is SGHDN and CDR2 is FVKESK. The CDR3 is 15 amino acids. CDR3 DNA sequence: TGTGCCAGCAGCCGAGGACAGGGAGTTAACACTGAAGCTTTCTTT. Its translation: CASSRGQGVNTEAFF.

The V call is TRBV6-5, the J call TRBJ2-2; D is possibly TRBD1 (5 bases). V gave up 4 bases and J gave up 6 bases, with 15 bases separating them. In germline, CDR1 is MNHEY, CDR2 SVGAGI. The length of the CDR3 is 15 residues. In DNA, the CDR3 is TGTGCCAGCAGTTTTGGGCAGGGTTGGGCCGGGGAGCTGTTTTTT. Encoded protein: CASSFGQGWAGELFF.

This clone was detected only once. This chain joins TRBV19 and TRBJ1-2, with unresolved D. Between the trimmed V and J ends, which lost 3 bases and 9 bases, there was a span of 17 bases. The germline V gene encodes CDR1 LNHDA and CDR2 SQIVND (reference sequence). The CDR3 extends over 14 amino acids. The CDR3 DNA follows: TGTGCCAGTAGTATCGCGGGCCCTGGTGGGAGCTACACCTTC. Translation: CASSIAGPGGSYTF.

The chain is built from TRBV6-5 and TRBJ2-2; 9 bases agree with TRBD1. CDR3 length: 15 residues. The junction had 9 bases not matched to a gene; V was cut back by 6 bases and J by 7 bases. Germline loops: CDR1 MNHEY, CDR2 SVGAGI. The CDR3 is CASRTGTGRIGELFF. In nucleotides, the CDR3 is TGTGCCAGCAGAACTGGGACAGGGAGAATCGGGGAGCTGTTTTTT.

J is TRBJ2-5 and V is TRBV20-1, with 8 positions matching TRBD2. V shed 6 bases and J 4 bases; nucleotides not matched to a gene: 13. This CDR3 comprises 15 residues. Germline V gene lookup returns CDR1 DFQATT and CDR2 SNEGSKA (reference sequence). CDR3: CSASPTSGGRETQYF. For the CDR3, the DNA is TGCAGTGCCAGTCCCACTAGCGGAGGTAGAGAGACCCAGTACTTC.

The chain is built from TRBV7-9 and TRBJ1-4; D uncertain. The V gene lost 8 bases and the J gene lost 2 bases, with 15 bases spanning the gap. This CDR3 spans 15 amino acids. CDR1 SEHNR and CDR2 FQNEAQ come from the germline V gene (reference sequence). CDR3 coding DNA: TGTGCCAGCCGACTAGAAAGGGCGACTAATGAAAAACTGTTTTTT. As protein: CASRLERATNEKLFF. Looking up the rest from reference TRBV7-9 and TRBJ1-4 gives the full variable domain: DTGVSQNPRHKITKRGQNVTFRCDPISEHNRLYWYRQTLGQGPEFLTYFQNEAQLEKSRLLSDRFSAERPKGSFSTLEIQRTEQGDSAMYLCASRLERATNEKLFFGSGTQLSVL.

This chain uses TRBV11-1 with TRBJ2-2; 8 bases fit TRBD1. CDR3 length equals 16 residues. V shed 5 bases, J shed 4 bases, and the junction held 9 bases outside the gene matches. The V gene's germline CDR1 is SGHAT and CDR2 FQDESV (reference sequence). The CDR3 loop reads CASSTPTGAGTGELFF. Here the CDR3 DNA reads TGTGCCAGCAGCACTCCGACAGGGGCGGGCACCGGGGAGCTGTTTTTT.

This clone has just one count. This chain uses TRBV24-1 with TRBJ1-4; 10 positions agree with TRBD1. Per germline, CDR1 KGHDR and CDR2 SFDVKD. J gave up 6 bases and V 3 bases, and 3 bases lay outside the gene matches. CDR3 size: 15 residues. CDR3 DNA sequence: TGTGCCACCAGTGATGCCGGGACAGGGGATGAAAAACTGTTTTTT. Protein sequence: CATSDAGTGDEKLFF.

DNA of the CDR3: TGTGCCAGCAGCAAACAGACCTTTAGCGGGGGGGATTTTGGAGAGACCCAGTACTTC. It is translated as CASSKQTFSGGDFGETQYF. The rearrangement uses TRBV21-1 and TRBJ2-5; TRBD2, the table's D call, was not compared with the DNA. TRBV21-1 counts as a pseudogene. CDR3 size: 19 residues.

This chain uses TRBV12-3 or TRBV12-4 with TRBJ1-2; no clear D gene. This CDR3 is 13 amino acids long. V gave up 3 bases and J gave up 4 bases, with 9 bases separating them. The CDR3 region is CASSFGGPYGYTF. The CDR3 DNA follows: TGTGCCAGCAGTTTTGGAGGGCCCTATGGCTACACCTTC.

The rearrangement links TRBV4-2 to TRBJ1-1; D possibly corresponds to TRBD1 (6 bases). CDR3 length: 15 amino acids. V was shortened by 0 bases and J by 4 bases, with 12 bases between the two germline ends. Germline V gives CDR1 LGHNA, CDR2 YNFKEQ. The CDR3: CASSQDLTGTTEAFF. CDR3 DNA: TGTGCCAGCAGCCAAGATCTAACAGGGACCACTGAAGCTTTCTTT.

Only a few counts were recorded for this clone. This chain's CDR3 is CASRQGGARKAGANVLTF. The DNA of the CDR3 is TGTGCCAGCAGGCAAGGGGGGGCCAGGAAGGCTGGGGCCAACGTCCTGACTTTC. This sequence joins TRBV13 and TRBJ2-6; D may be TRBD2 (7 bases). Germline V lookup: CDR1 PRHDT, CDR2 FYEKMQ (reference sequence). The CDR3 loop spans 18 amino acids. Trimming removed 6 bases from V and 2 bases from J, with 20 bases in between.

The chain has TRBV7-9 and TRBJ2-5; 8 bases agree with TRBD1. This CDR3 has 14 residues. The germline V gene encodes CDR1 SEHNR and CDR2 FQNEAQ (reference sequence). After removal of 5 bases from V and 2 bases from J, the junction contained 4 bases not matched to a gene. The CDR3 loop is CASSAWTGQETQYF. For the CDR3, the DNA is TGTGCCAGCAGCGCCTGGACAGGGCAAGAGACCCAGTACTTC.

The CDR3, as DNA: TGTGCCAGCAGCTTGGCTTCCCAGGGGGCATGGGTCAATGAGCAGTTCTTC. Translation gives CASSLASQGAWVNEQFF. The chain employs TRBV5-4 and TRBJ2-1; 8 bases are shared with TRBD1. The CDR3 extends over 17 amino acids. Looked up from germline, CDR1 is SGHNT and CDR2 is YYREEE (reference sequence). Trimming at V came to 0 bases and at J to 6 bases, leaving 11 bases not matched to a gene.

V usage is TRBV7-9 and J usage is TRBJ2-1; 7 positions agree with TRBD2. The junction had 10 bases not matched to a gene; V was cut back by 7 bases and J by 4 bases. The CDR3 has 15 amino acids. CDR1 and CDR2 (germline): SEHNR, FQNEAQ (reference sequence). In DNA, the CDR3 is TGTGCCAGCACCCTCCGGGGAGGGCAATACAATGAGCAGTTCTTC. It translates to CASTLRGGQYNEQFF.

This chain connects TRBV5-6 to TRBJ1-6; D gene unclear. V lost 2 bases and J lost 11, with 14 bases in between. The CDR3 consists of 14 residues. The germline gives CDR1 SGHDT, CDR2 YYEEEE. CDR3 nucleotides: TGTGCCAGCAGCTTCGGACTGCCTAACCCACCCCTCCACTTT. It specifies CASSFGLPNPPLHF.

This chain connects TRBV9 to TRBJ2-2, with TRBD1 matching 9 bases. Germline V lookup: CDR1 SGDLS, CDR2 YYNGEE. V was clipped by 4 bases and J by 4 bases; unmatched bases: 5. This CDR3 comprises 15 residues. CDR3 DNA sequence: TGTGCCAGCAGCATCGGACAGGGGATCACCGGGGAGCTGTTTTTT. Its translation: CASSIGQGITGELFF. The full variable domain, its missing parts supplied by reference TRBV9 and TRBJ2-2, is DSGVTQTPKHLITATGQRVTLRCSPRSGDLSVYWYQQSLDQGLQFLIQYYNGEERAKGNILERFSAQQFPDLHSELNLSSLELGDSALYFCASSIGQGITGELFFGEGSRLTVL.

The chain combines TRBV11-1 with TRBJ2-5; D may be TRBD2 (6 bases). This CDR3 is 16 amino acids long. Germline-derived CDR1 and CDR2 are SGHAT and FQDESV (reference sequence). Trimming stripped 2 bases from V and 7 bases from J, with 20 bases between. CDR3 coding DNA: TGTGCCAGCAGCTTATATAGTACTAGCCTGGTGGGGACCCAGTACTTC. This encodes CASSLYSTSLVGTQYF.

The V and J genes are TRBV2 and TRBJ1-1; 9 nucleotides match TRBD1. Germline V gives CDR1 SNHLY, CDR2 FYNNEI. This CDR3 comprises 14 residues. J gave up 0 bases and V 11 bases, and 7 bases lay outside the gene matches. CDR3 DNA sequence: TGTGCCCAAGCCAGGGACAGGGTGAACACTGAAGCTTTCTTT. Its protein product is CAQARDRVNTEAFF.

In its sample, this clone was seen once. The rearrangement joins TRBV6-1 to TRBJ2-3; no definite D call. Germline V gene sequence: CDR1 MNHNS, CDR2 SASEGT. The V gene lost 1 base and the J gene lost 0 bases, with 14 bases spanning the gap. The CDR3 length is 17 residues. The CDR3 region has the DNA TGTGCCAGCAGTGAAGGGCGGCGACTTTTTAGCACAGATACGCAGTATTTT. This encodes CASSEGRRLFSTDTQYF.

CDR3 nucleotide sequence: TGTGCCAGCAGCGAGACAGGTTTAGCCAAAAACATTCAGTACTTC. It encodes CASSETGLAKNIQYF. The genes are TRBV7-9 and TRBJ2-4; D perhaps matches TRBD1 (6 bases). The CDR3 is made up of 15 amino acids. Trimming took off 5 bases at V and 0 bases at J, with 11 bases between the two ends. From germline, CDR1 is SEHNR and CDR2 FQNEAQ (reference sequence).